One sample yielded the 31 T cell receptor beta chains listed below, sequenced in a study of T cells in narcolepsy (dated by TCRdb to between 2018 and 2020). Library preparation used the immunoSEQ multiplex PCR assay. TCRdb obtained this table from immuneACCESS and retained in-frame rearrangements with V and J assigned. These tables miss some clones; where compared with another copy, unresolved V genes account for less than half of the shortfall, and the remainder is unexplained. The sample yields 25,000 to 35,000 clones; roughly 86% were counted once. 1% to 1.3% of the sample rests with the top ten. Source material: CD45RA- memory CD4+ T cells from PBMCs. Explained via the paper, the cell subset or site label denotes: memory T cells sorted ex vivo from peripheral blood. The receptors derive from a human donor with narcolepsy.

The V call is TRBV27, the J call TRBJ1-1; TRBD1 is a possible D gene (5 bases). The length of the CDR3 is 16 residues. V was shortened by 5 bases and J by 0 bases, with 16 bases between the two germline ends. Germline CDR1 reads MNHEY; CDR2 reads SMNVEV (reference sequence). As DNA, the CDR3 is TGTGCCAGCAGTCCTCAGGGTTTTACCATGAACACTGAAGCTTTCTTT. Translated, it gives CASSPQGFTMNTEAFF.

The DNA of the CDR3 is TGTGCCAGCAGCTTAGCGAGCAGCACTGAAGCTTTCTTT. This translates into CASSLASSTEAFF. This chain connects TRBV7-6 to TRBJ1-1; unclear D gene. The CDR3 has 13 residues. Trimming took 0 bases from V and 4 from J, leaving 6 bases between them. CDR1 and CDR2 (germline): SGHVS, FNYEAQ.

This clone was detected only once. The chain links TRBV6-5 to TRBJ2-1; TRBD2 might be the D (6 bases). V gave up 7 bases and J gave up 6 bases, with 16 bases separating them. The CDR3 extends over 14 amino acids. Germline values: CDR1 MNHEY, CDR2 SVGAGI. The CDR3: CASTVLRGSNEQFF. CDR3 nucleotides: TGTGCCAGCACCGTCCTACGGGGGAGCAATGAGCAGTTCTTC.

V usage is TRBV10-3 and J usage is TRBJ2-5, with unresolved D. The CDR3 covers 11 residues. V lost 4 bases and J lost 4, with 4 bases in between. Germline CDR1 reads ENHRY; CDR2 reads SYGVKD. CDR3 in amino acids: CAISGGETQYF. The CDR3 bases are TGTGCCATCAGTGGGGGAGAGACCCAGTACTTC.

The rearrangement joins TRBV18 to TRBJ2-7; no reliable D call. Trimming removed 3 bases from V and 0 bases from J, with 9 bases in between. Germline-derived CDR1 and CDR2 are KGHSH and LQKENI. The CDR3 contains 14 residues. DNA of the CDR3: TGTGCCAGCTCACCCATACCGAACTCCTACGAGCAGTACTTC. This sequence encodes CASSPIPNSYEQYF. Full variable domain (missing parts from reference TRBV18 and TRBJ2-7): NAGVMQNPRHLVRRRGQEARLRCSPMKGHSHVYWYRQLPEEGLKFMVYLQKENIIDESGMPKERFSAEFPKEGPSILRIQQVVRGDSAAYFCASSPIPNSYEQYFGPGTRLTVT.

The DNA of the CDR3 is TGTGCCAGCAGTTCTGGGACCCTCGCCTACGAGCAGTACTTC. As protein: CASSSGTLAYEQYF. The chain couples TRBV6-6 to TRBJ2-7; perhaps D is TRBD1 or TRBD2 (5 bases each). This CDR3 comprises 14 residues. V lost 4 bases and J 2 bases, leaving 12 bases between the germline ends. Germline assignment: CDR1 MNHNY and CDR2 SVGAGI (reference sequence).

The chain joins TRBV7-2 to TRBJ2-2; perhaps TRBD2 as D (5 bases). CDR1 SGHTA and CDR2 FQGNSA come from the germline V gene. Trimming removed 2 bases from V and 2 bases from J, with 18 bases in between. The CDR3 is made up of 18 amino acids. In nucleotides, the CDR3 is TGTGCCAGCAGCTTAAATAGGCGCGGGCGGTTTAACACCGGGGAGCTGTTTTTT. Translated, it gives CASSLNRRGRFNTGELFF.

The CDR3 bases are TGTGCCAGCAGCTTAGCAGATACGCAGTATTTT. The encoded protein is CASSLADTQYF. This rearrangement joins TRBV7-9 to TRBJ2-3; D is unresolved. The CDR3 runs to 11 residues. With 0 bases removed from V and 5 bases from J, the gap between germline ends came to 0 bases. The germline V gene has CDR1 SEHNR and CDR2 FQNEAQ (reference sequence).

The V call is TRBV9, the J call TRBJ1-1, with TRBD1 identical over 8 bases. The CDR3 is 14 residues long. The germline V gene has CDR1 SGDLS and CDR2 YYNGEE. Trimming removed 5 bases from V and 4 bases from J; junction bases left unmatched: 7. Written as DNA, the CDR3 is TGTGCCAGCAGGCCTACAGGGGGAAGCACTGAAGCTTTCTTT. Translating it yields CASRPTGGSTEAFF.

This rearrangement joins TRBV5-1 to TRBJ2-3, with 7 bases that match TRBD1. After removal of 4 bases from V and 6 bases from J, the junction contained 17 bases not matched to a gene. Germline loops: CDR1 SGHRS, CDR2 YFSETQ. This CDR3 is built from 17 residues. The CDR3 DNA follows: TGCGCCAGCAGCCTTGGACAGGCTTTAGGTCGGGTTGATACGCAGTATTTT. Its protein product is CASSLGQALGRVDTQYF.

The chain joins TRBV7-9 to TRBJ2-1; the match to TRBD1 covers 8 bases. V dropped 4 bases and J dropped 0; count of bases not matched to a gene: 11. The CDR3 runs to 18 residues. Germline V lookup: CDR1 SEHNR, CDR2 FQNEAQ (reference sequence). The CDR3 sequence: CASSSLTGVGHSYNEQFF. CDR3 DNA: TGTGCCAGCAGCTCCTTGACAGGGGTTGGACACTCCTACAATGAGCAGTTCTTC.

The CDR3 bases are TGTGCCAGCAGCTCCACTACAGGGGTTCAAGAGACCCAGTACTTC. It specifies CASSSTTGVQETQYF. The chain is built from TRBV11-2 and TRBJ2-7; TRBD1 agrees at 7 bases. The J call may be wrong; the DNA end is better matched by TRBJ2-5. Germline CDR1 SGHAT, CDR2 FQNNGV. The CDR3 totals 15 residues.

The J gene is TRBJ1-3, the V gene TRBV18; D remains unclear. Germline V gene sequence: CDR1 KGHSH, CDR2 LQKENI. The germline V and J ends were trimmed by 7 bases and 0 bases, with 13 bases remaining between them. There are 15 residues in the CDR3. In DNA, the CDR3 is TGTGCCAGCTTATACGGACGTGGCTCTGGAAACACCATATATTTT. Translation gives CASLYGRGSGNTIYF. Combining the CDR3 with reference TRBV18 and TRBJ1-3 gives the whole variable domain NAGVMQNPRHLVRRRGQEARLRCSPMKGHSHVYWYRQLPEEGLKFMVYLQKENIIDESGMPKERFSAEFPKEGPSILRIQQVVRGDSAAYFCASLYGRGSGNTIYFGEGSWLTVV.

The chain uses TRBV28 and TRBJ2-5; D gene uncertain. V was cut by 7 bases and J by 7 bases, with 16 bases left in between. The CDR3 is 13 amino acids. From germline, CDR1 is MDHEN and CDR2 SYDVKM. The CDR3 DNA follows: TGTGCCAGCACCCCTTTAGCTCCTGGGACCCAGTACTTC. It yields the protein CASTPLAPGTQYF.

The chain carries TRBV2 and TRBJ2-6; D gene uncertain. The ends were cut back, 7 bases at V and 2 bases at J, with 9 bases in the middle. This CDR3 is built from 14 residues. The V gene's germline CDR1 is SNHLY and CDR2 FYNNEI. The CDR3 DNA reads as TGTGCCAGCAACCCGGAAGCTGGGGCCAACGTCCTGACTTTC. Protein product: CASNPEAGANVLTF. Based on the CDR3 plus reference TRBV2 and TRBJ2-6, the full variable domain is EPEVTQTPSHQVTQMGQEVILRCVPISNHLYFYWYRQILGQKVEFLVSFYNNEISEKSEIFDDQFSVERPDGSNFTLKIRSTKLEDSAMYFCASNPEAGANVLTFGAGSRLTVL.

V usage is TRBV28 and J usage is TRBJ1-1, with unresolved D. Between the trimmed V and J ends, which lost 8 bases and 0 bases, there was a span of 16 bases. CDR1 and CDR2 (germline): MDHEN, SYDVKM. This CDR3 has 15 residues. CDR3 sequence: CASDEAREVNTEAFF. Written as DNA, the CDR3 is TGTGCCAGCGATGAGGCAAGAGAGGTGAACACTGAAGCTTTCTTT.

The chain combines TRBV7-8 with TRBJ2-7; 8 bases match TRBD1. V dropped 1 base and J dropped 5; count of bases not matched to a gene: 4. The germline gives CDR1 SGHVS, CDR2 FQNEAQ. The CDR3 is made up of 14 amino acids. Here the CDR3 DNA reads TGTGCCAGCAGCTTAGGGACAGGGTCCAACGAGCAGTACTTC. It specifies CASSLGTGSNEQYF.

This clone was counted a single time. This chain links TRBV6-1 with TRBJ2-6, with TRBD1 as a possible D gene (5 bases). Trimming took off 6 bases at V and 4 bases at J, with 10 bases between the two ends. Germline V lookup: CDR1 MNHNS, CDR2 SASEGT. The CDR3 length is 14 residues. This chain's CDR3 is CASRQGSGANVLTF. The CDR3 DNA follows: TGTGCCAGCAGGCAGGGATCCGGGGCCAACGTCCTGACTTTC.

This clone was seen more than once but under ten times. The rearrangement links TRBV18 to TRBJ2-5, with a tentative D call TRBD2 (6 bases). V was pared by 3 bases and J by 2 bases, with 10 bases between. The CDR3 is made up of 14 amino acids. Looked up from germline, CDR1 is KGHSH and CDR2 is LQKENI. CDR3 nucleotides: TGTGCCAGCTCACCGGGACTGGTACAAGAGACCCAGTACTTC. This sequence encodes CASSPGLVQETQYF. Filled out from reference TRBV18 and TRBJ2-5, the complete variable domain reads NAGVMQNPRHLVRRRGQEARLRCSPMKGHSHVYWYRQLPEEGLKFMVYLQKENIIDESGMPKERFSAEFPKEGPSILRIQQVVRGDSAAYFCASSPGLVQETQYFGPGTRLLVL.

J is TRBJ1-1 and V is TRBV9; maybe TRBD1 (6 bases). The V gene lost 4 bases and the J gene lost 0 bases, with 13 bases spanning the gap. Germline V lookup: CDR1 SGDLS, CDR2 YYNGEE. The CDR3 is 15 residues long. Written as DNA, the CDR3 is TGTGCCAGCAGCCAAGGGACACGTATGAACACTGAAGCTTTCTTT. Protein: CASSQGTRMNTEAFF.

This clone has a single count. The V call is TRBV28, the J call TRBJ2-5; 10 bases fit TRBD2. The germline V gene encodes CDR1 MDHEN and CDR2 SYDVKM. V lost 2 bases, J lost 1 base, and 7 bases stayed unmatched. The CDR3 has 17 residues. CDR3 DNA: TGTGCCAGCAGTTTAATACAGCCTAGCGGGGGCCAAGAGACCCAGTACTTC. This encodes CASSLIQPSGGQETQYF.

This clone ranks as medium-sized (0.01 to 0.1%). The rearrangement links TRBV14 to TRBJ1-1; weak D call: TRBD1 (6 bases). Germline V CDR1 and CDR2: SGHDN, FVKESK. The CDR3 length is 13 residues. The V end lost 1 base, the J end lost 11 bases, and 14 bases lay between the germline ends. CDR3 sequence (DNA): TGTGCCAGCAGCCAAGGAGGGGGACAAAGGGCTTTCTTT. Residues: CASSQGGGQRAFF. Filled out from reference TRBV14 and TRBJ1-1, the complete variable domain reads EAGVTQFPSHSVIEKGQTVTLRCDPISGHDNLYWYRRVMGKEIKFLLHFVKESKQDESGMPNNRFLAERTGGTYSTLKVQPAELEDSGVYFCASSQGGGQRAFFGQGTRLTVV.

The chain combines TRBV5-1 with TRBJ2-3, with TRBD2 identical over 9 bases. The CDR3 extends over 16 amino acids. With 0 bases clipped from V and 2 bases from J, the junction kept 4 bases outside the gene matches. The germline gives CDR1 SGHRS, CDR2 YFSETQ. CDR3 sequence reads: CASSLVTSGPTDTQYF. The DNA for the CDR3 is TGCGCCAGCAGCTTGGTAACTAGCGGGCCCACAGATACGCAGTATTTT.

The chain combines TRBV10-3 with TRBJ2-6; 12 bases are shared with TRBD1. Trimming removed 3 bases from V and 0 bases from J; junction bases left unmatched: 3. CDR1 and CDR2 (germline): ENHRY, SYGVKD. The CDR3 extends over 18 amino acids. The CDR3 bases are TGTGCCATCAGTGACGGGACAGGGGGCGTCTCTGGGGCCAACGTCCTGACTTTC. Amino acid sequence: CAISDGTGGVSGANVLTF.

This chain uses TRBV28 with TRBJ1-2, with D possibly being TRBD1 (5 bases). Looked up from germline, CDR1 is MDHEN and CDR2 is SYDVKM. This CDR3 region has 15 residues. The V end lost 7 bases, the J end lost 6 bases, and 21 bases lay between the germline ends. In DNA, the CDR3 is TGTGCCAGCACGGAACTCGGGCCAAGGGGACATGGCTACACCTTC. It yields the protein CASTELGPRGHGYTF.

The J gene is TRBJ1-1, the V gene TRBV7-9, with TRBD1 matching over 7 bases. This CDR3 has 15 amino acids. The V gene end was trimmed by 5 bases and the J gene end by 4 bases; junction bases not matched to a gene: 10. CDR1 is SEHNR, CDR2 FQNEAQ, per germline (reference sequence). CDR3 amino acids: CASSPRGQMGTEAFF. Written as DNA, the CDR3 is TGTGCCAGCAGCCCTCGGGGACAGATGGGCACTGAAGCTTTCTTT. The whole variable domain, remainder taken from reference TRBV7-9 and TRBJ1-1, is DTGVSQNPRHKITKRGQNVTFRCDPISEHNRLYWYRQTLGQGPEFLTYFQNEAQLEKSRLLSDRFSAERPKGSFSTLEIQRTEQGDSAMYLCASSPRGQMGTEAFFGQGTRLTVV.

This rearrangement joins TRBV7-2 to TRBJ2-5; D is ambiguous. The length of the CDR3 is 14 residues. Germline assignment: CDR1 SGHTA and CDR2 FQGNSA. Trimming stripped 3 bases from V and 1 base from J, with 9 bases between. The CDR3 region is CASSFPPIQETQYF. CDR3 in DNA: TGTGCCAGCAGCTTTCCACCGATCCAAGAGACCCAGTACTTC.

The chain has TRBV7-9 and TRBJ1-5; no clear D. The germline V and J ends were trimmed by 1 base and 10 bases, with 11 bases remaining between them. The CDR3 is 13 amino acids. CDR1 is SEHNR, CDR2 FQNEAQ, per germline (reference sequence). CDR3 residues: CASSLGVGNPQHF. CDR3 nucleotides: TGTGCCAGCAGCTTAGGCGTGGGGAATCCCCAGCATTTT.

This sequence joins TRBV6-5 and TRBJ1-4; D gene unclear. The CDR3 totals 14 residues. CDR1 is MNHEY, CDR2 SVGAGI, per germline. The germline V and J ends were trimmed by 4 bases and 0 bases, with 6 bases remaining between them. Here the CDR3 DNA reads TGTGCCAGCAGTTCCGAAGCAACTAATGAAAAACTGTTTTTT. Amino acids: CASSSEATNEKLFF.

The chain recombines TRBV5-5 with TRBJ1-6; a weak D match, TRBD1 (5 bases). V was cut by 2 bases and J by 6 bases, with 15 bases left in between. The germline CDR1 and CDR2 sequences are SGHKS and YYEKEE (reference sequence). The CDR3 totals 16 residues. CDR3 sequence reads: CASSFAGVRFNSPLHF. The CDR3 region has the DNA TGTGCCAGCAGCTTCGCGGGGGTAAGGTTTAATTCACCCCTCCACTTT.

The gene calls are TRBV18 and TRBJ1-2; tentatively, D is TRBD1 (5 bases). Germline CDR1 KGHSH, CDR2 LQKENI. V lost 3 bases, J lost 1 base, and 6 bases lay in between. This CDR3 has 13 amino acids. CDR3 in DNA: TGTGCCAGCTCACCTCAGGGTAACTATGGCTACACCTTC. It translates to CASSPQGNYGYTF.